Included here is one TCR beta chain sequence, with context. The entry originates in a study of blood T cell repertoires in COVID-19. The authors' processing: Amplification of reference gene primers provided the estimated nucleated cell counts. Method: immunoSEQ multiplex PCR; TCRdb's copy keeps in-frame clones and lacks some. The V and J calls and clone size come from that table; D and trimming were worked out from the DNA. The sample holds tens of thousands of clones, around 87% seen once. This CDR3 has 12 amino acids. V was clipped by 3 bases and J by 7 bases, with 4 bases between them. Germline V gene lookup returns CDR1 LNHDA and CDR2 SQIVND (reference sequence).

Material: peripheral blood. This TCR came from a woman aged 80 or over with active or convalescent COVID-19. The chain joins TRBV19 to TRBJ1-6; D is unclear. The CDR3 coding sequence is TGTGCCAGTAGTATGGAGAATTCACCCCTCCACTTT. Protein sequence: CASSMENSPLHF.